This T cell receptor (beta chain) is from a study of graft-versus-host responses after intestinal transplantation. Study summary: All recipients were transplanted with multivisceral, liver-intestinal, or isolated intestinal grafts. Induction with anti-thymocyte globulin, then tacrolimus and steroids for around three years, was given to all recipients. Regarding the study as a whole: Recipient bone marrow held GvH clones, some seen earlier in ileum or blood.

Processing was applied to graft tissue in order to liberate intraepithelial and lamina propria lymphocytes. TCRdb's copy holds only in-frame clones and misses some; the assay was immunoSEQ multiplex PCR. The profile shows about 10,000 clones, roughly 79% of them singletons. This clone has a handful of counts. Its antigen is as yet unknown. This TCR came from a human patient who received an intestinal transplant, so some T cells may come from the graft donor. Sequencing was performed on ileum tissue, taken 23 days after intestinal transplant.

The CDR3: CASSLDGTGNEKLFF. As DNA, the CDR3 is TGTGCCAGCAGCTTAGATGGGACAGGCAATGAAAAACTGTTTTTT. This chain connects TRBV11-3 to TRBJ1-4, with 8 bases that match TRBD1. This CDR3 region has 15 residues. V lost 0 bases, J lost 5 bases, and 2 bases stayed unmatched. Germline V CDR1 and CDR2: SGHNT, YENEEA. Variable domain in full (rest from reference TRBV11-3 and TRBJ1-4): EAGVVQSPRYKIIEKKQPVAFWCNPISGHNTLYWYLQNLGQGPELLIRYENEEAVDDSQLPKDRFSAERLKGVDSTLKIQPAELGDSAVYLCASSLDGTGNEKLFFGSGTQLSVL.